The 9 T cell receptor beta chains in this list originate from one sample, sequenced in a study of CD8 T cells in ankylosing spondylitis. TCRdb called the 5' RACE reads again in MiXCR, with one record for every CDR3 protein. The profile covers around 130,000 distinct CDR3 sequences, with 6% to 8.5% appearing a single time and approximately 12% taken by the ten largest. The specimen sequenced was blood, either unsorted or a sorted T cell fraction (not recorded which). The receptors shown here come from a male donor with ankylosing spondylitis or in good health (not recorded which).

This clonotype was seen many times. The rearrangement uses TRBV6-6 and TRBJ2-7; TRBD1 aligns across 8 bases. Germline CDR1 MNHNY, CDR2 SVGAGI (reference sequence). With V trimmed by 5 bases and J by 3 bases, 3 bases remained unmatched. This CDR3 contains 13 residues. CDR3 sequence (DNA): TGTGCCAGCAGTAGACAGGGGCACTACGAGCAGTACTTC. Protein sequence: CASSRQGHYEQYF.

In this sample, this clonotype turned up many times. This chain joins TRBV29-1 and TRBJ2-3, with 10 bases that match TRBD2. This CDR3 is 14 amino acids long. CDR1 SQVTM and CDR2 ANQGSEA come from the germline V gene. The junction had 8 bases not matched to a gene; V was cut back by 7 bases and J by 4 bases. In DNA form, the CDR3 reads TGCAGCGGCACCGGGACTAGCGTGTCAGATACGCAGTATTTT. Its protein is CSGTGTSVSDTQYF.

This clonotype was counted many times. The genes are TRBV5-1 and TRBJ2-5; 9 nucleotides align to TRBD2. CDR1 and CDR2 from the germline V gene are SGHRS and YFSETQ. The V gene end was trimmed by 2 bases and the J gene end by 0 bases; junction bases not matched to a gene: 2. The CDR3 contains 15 residues. CDR3 residues: CASSLQRGDQETQYF. The DNA of the CDR3 is TGCGCCAGCAGCTTACAGCGGGGGGACCAAGAGACCCAGTACTTC.

This clonotype was picked up many times. This sequence joins TRBV20-1 and TRBJ2-7; D call uncertain. From germline, CDR1 is DFQATT and CDR2 SNEGSKA (reference sequence). This CDR3 spans 12 amino acids. Trimming shortened V by 3 bases and J by 0 bases, and 6 bases separated the two germline ends. CDR3 in DNA: TGCAGTGCTAGCGCACGCTCCTACGAGCAGTACTTC. It yields the protein CSASARSYEQYF.

This clonotype was observed at least ten times. The chain is built from TRBV27 and TRBJ2-7, with D possibly being TRBD1 (6 bases). The CDR3 is 13 residues long. The V gene lost 5 bases and the J gene lost 5 bases, with 13 bases spanning the gap. Germline V gene lookup returns CDR1 MNHEY and CDR2 SMNVEV (reference sequence). As DNA, the CDR3 is TGTGCCAGCAGTCCGGACAGTTCCCACGAGCAGTACTTC. Protein: CASSPDSSHEQYF.

This clonotype was counted ten times or more. The rearrangement links TRBV28 to TRBJ2-3; tentatively, D is TRBD2 (6 bases). V lost 10 bases, J lost 1 base, and 12 bases lay in between. The germline V gene encodes CDR1 MDHEN and CDR2 SYDVKM. CDR3 length equals 13 residues. The CDR3 DNA reads as TGTGCCACCCGAACGGGGGGCACAGATACGCAGTATTTT. Protein product: CATRTGGTDTQYF.

The rearrangement links TRBV5-1 to TRBJ2-3; D uncertain. The CDR3 totals 14 residues. The germline V and J ends were trimmed by 0 bases and 8 bases, with 13 bases remaining between them. The V gene's germline CDR1 is SGHRS and CDR2 YFSETQ. CDR3 amino acids: CASSLVGALGTQYF. As DNA, the CDR3 is TGCGCCAGCAGCTTGGTTGGTGCCCTGGGTACGCAGTATTTT.

This clonotype was counted at least ten times. The gene calls are TRBV20-1 and TRBJ1-4; D is ambiguous. V dropped 3 bases and J dropped 0 bases, with 11 bases sitting between them. CDR3 length: 15 amino acids. Looked up from germline, CDR1 is DFQATT and CDR2 is SNEGSKA (reference sequence). This CDR3 is CSASTASATNEKLFF. CDR3 bases: TGCAGTGCTAGCACGGCCTCTGCAACTAATGAAAAACTGTTTTTT.

Many counts were recorded for this clonotype. The chain couples TRBV5-1 to TRBJ1-2; possibly TRBD1 for D (5 bases). This CDR3 has 13 residues. The V end was cut by 2 bases, the J end by 6 bases, with 11 bases between. Per the germline V gene, CDR1 is SGHRS and CDR2 is YFSETQ. The CDR3 region has the DNA TGCGCCAGCAGCTTCACCAGGGCCGATGGCTACACCTTC. Translation: CASSFTRADGYTF.